A selection of T cell receptor beta chains follows, all from one sample in a study of blood T cells in healthy people across ages. TCRdb used MiXCR to reprocess the 5' RACE reads, holding one entry per CDR3 protein. The table shows 1,500,000 or so distinct CDR3 sequences, with 59% occurring only once. The sequenced material came from blood. These receptors were taken from a man between 18 and 35 years old in good health. Each CDR3 is given with its conserved first and last residue.

j_call v_call cdr3_aa
TRBJ2-7 TRBV12-3/TRBV12-4 CAGSWVNSYEQYF
TRBJ2-1 TRBV20-1 CSARRWDNEQFF
TRBJ2-7 TRBV27 CASSFTTGVYEQYF
TRBJ2-5 TRBV27 CASGGGLGLVETQYF
TRBJ2-1 TRBV12-3/TRBV12-4 CASSPGLVAYNEQFF
TRBJ2-1 TRBV29-1 CSVVTSGRNEQFF
TRBJ2-3 TRBV29-1 CSGLFASTDTQYF
TRBJ1-1 TRBV20-1 CSARPWAGVDTEAFF
TRBJ2-2 TRBV15 CATSIPLTSTGELFF
TRBJ2-3 TRBV24-1 CATSDLRDRTDTQYF
TRBJ2-1 TRBV4-1 CASSQEGVPSYNEQFF
TRBJ1-1 TRBV6-5 CASSQGPSANTEAFF
TRBJ1-2 TRBV7-2 CASSLVEGGYGYTF
NA TRBV6-2/TRBV6-3 CASSNNQLYEQYF
TRBJ1-1 TRBV6-5 CASSYDRVNTEAFF
NA TRBV20-1 CSARDHRYEQYF
TRBJ2-7 TRBV9 CSSSVGGTGVNEQYF
TRBJ1-6 TRBV24-1 CATSDLSRVASPLHF
NA TRBV7-6 CASSQFREGRETQYF
TRBJ2-2 TRBV4-1 CASSQASGTANTGELFF
TRBJ1-6 TRBV25-1 CASTQDGTDSPLHF
TRBJ2-5 TRBV7-2 CASSLVDGGSRPNEQYF
TRBJ2-1 TRBV12-3/TRBV12-4 CASSFRREFSNEQFF
TRBJ1-6 TRBV25-1 CASSEAGLNSPLHF
TRBJ1-5 TRBV4-2 CASSQDWTGRDQPQHF
TRBJ2-1 TRBV9 CASSAGGGDEQFF
TRBJ2-5 TRBV20-1 CSAPTDNTIRTQYF
TRBJ2-3 TRBV11-2 CASSHYVDTNTDTQYF
TRBJ1-2 TRBV12-3/TRBV12-4 CASSPTGYHYGYTF
TRBJ2-1 TRBV2 CASSGLAGRYNEQFF
TRBJ2-1 TRBV20-1 CSAPPPLLFSGDYNEQFF
TRBJ1-2 TRBV18 CASSPRSRDSYTF
TRBJ2-7 TRBV20-1 CSARDPAGVFEQYF
TRBJ2-7 TRBV15 CATSREADYEQYF
TRBJ2-4 TRBV29-1 CSERHGGIQYF
TRBJ2-3 TRBV21-1 CASSKVRQPSTDTQYF
TRBJ2-5 TRBV20-1 CSAGGSGQETQYF
TRBJ2-1 TRBV6-5 CASSYGTHNEQFF
TRBJ2-7 TRBV7-9 CASSPRDSLHYEQYF
TRBJ1-1 TRBV7-9 CASSLELGPNTEAFF
TRBJ1-4 TRBV25-1 CASSEWSDEKLFF
TRBJ2-5 TRBV6-5 CASSWTGDGETQYF
TRBJ1-1 TRBV6-6 CASSFRQLNTEAFF
TRBJ2-1 TRBV5-1 CASSLTSGTWYEQFF
TRBJ2-4 TRBV12-3/TRBV12-4 CASSEDSGPSKSIQYF
TRBJ2-1 TRBV3-1 CASSQPGQDNEQFF
TRBJ2-1 TRBV20-1 CSASLGLAVYNEQFF
TRBJ2-1 TRBV20-1 CSARGGVIYNEQFF
TRBJ2-7 TRBV27 CASSQGTGGEQYF
TRBJ2-2 TRBV2 CASRGTTNTGELFF
TRBJ2-5 TRBV5-1 CASSLAGDVETQYF